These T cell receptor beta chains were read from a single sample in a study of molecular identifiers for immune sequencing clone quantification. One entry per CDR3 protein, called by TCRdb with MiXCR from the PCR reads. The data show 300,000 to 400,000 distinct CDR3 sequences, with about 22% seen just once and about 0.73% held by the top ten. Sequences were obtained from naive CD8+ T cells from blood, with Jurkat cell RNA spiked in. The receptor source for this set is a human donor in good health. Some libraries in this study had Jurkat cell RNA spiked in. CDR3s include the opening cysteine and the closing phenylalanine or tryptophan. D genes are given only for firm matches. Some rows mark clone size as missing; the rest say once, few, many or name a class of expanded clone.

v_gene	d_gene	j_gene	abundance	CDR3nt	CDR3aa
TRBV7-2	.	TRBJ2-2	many	TGTGCCAGCAGCGCCCAACCAGGGGCGCCTAACACCGGGGAGCTGTTTTTT	CASSAQPGAPNTGELFF
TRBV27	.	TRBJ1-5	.	TGTGCCAGCGGTTTGGCAGGGAGTAATCAGCCCCAGCATTTT	CASGLAGSNQPQHF
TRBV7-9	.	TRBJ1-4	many	TGTGCCAGCAGCCCTGGTGGGGGAAATGAAAAACTGTTTTTT	CASSPGGGNEKLFF
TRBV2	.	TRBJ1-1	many	TGTGCCAGCAGCGGGTCGGCAGGGAGGTACACTGAAGCTTTCTTT	CASSGSAGRYTEAFF
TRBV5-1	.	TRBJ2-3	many	TGCGCCAGCAGCTGGAGGGGGGGCGCGGATACGCAGTATTTT	CASSWRGGADTQYF
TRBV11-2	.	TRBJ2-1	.	TGTGCCGGACGCTCCTACAATGGGCAGTTCTTC	CAGRSYNGQFF
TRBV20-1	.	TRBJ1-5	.	TGCAGTGCCCACAGCGGGAGCGGAACAGATACGCAGCATTTT	CSAHSGSGTDTQHF
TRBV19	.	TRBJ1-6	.	TGTGCCAGTAGTATAGACGACAGCTTTAATTCACCCCTCCACTTT	CASSIDDSFNSPLHF
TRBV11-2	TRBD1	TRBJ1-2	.	TGTGCCAGCAGCCCAACCACCCTGACAGGGTCTAAGAGTGGCTACACCTTC	CASSPTTLTGSKSGYTF
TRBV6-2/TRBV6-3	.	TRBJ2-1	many	TGTGCCAGCAGTACCGGGGGAGAGAATGAGCAGTTCTTC	CASSTGGENEQFF
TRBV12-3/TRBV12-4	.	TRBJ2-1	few	TGTGCCAGCAGCCCGGGACTCCAGTTTGAGCAGTTCTTC	CASSPGLQFEQFF
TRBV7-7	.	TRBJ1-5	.	TGTGCTAGCAGCCGGGCTTGGTCGCCCCAGCATTTT	CASSRAWSPQHF
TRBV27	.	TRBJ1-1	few	TGTGCCAGCAGTATGGCTCCAGGGGCGCTCGGCACTGAAGCTTTCTTT	CASSMAPGALGTEAFF
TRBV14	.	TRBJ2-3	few	TGTGCCAGCAGCCCAGTACCCCTTTGGAGCGACCACCAAGATACGCAGTATTTT	CASSPVPLWSDHQDTQYF
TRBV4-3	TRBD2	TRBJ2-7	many	TGCGCCAGCAGCCAAGCAACGCCTAGCGGTTACGAGCAGTACTTC	CASSQATPSGYEQYF
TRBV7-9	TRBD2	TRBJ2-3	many	TGTGCCAGCCAACCGGCTAGCGGGAGCGGAATCACAGATACGCAGTATTTT	CASQPASGSGITDTQYF
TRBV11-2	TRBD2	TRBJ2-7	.	TGTGCCAGCAGGGGACTAGCTGCAAACTACGAGCAGTACTTC	CASRGLAANYEQYF
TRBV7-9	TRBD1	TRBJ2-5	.	TGTGCCAGCAGCTTAGTGGCAGGGGGCATGGAGACCCAGTACTTC	CASSLVAGGMETQYF
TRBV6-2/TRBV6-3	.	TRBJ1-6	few	TGTGCCAGCAGTTACTCAGCCGGGACTCTTGGTTCACCCCTCCACTTT	CASSYSAGTLGSPLHF
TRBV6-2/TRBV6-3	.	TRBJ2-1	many	TGTGCCAGCAGTTACTTGGAGGATGAGCAGTTCTTC	CASSYLEDEQFF
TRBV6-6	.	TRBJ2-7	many	TGTGCCAGCAGTTACTCTCCCAGGGGAGGAGAGCAGTACTTC	CASSYSPRGGEQYF
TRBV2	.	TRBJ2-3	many	TGTGCCAGCAGTGAAGGACCGCGGGGGACAGGTTTGACAGATACGCAGTATTTT	CASSEGPRGTGLTDTQYF
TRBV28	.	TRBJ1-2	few	TGTGCCAGCAGTCCGGACAGCGGACCTGCAATCTACACCTTC	CASSPDSGPAIYTF
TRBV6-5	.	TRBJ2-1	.	TGTGCCAGCAGTTATGGGACGGGCAATGAGCAGTTCTTC	CASSYGTGNEQFF
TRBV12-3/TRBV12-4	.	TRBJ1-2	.	TGTGCCAGTGGCCGGGACACTAACTATGGCTACACCTTC	CASGRDTNYGYTF
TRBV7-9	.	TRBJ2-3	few	TGTGCCAGCAGCGTACAACAGGGTCCCATACGCACAGATACGCAGTATTTT	CASSVQQGPIRTDTQYF
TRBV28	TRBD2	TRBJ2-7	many	TGTGCCATCCCCCCCGGGACTAGCGGTTCAGGGGAGCAGTACTTC	CAIPPGTSGSGEQYF
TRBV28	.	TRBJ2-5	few	TGTGCCAGCCGGGGTTATAGCGAGCGCCAAGAGACCCAGTACTTC	CASRGYSERQETQYF
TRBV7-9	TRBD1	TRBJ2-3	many	TGTGCCAGCAGCTTAGAGCGGACAGGGCTAGATACGCAGTATTTT	CASSLERTGLDTQYF
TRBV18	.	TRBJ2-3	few	TGTGCCACAAAAATCGGGGCAGATACGCAGTATTTT	CATKIGADTQYF
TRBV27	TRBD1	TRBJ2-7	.	TGTGCCAGCGGGACAGGGGGCAGCTACGAGCAGTACTTC	CASGTGGSYEQYF
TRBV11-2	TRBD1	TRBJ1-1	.	TGTGCCAGCAGCACGCAACAGGGGGCCCCTGAAGCTTTCTTT	CASSTQQGAPEAFF
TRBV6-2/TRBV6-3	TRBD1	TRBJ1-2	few	TGTGCCAGCAGTTACCGGGCCCTAAGGGGGCAGGTTGGCTACACCTTC	CASSYRALRGQVGYTF
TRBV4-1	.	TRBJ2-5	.	TGCGCCAGCAGCCAAGATCGGGCCGGCGCCGAGACCCAGTACTTC	CASSQDRAGAETQYF
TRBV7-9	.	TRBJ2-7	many	TGTGCCAGCAGCCACCGGGACCGTCAGGACGGGGGTGTATACGAGCAGTACTTC	CASSHRDRQDGGVYEQYF
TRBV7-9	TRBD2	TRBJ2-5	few	TGTGCCAGCAGCCCCAGGCGGACTAGCGGAGACCAAGAGACCCAGTACTTC	CASSPRRTSGDQETQYF
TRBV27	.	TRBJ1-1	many	TGTGCCAGCAGTTTGTGGGGGGCCACTGAAGCTTTCTTT	CASSLWGATEAFF
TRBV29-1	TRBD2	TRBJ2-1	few	TGCAGCGTGACAACTAGCGGGACCTACAATGAGCAGTTCTTC	CSVTTSGTYNEQFF
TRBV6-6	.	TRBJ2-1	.	TGTGCCAGCAGTTATTTTCCGGTTTGGCAGCAGCGAGGCGGCAAGCAGTTCTTC	CASSYFPVWQQRGGKQFF
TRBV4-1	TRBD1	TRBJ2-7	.	TGCGCCAGCAGCCAGGGGACAGGGGGTGTTTACGAGCAGTACTTC	CASSQGTGGVYEQYF
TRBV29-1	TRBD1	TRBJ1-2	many	TGCAGCGTTGATTTCCGGGACAGCTATGGCTACACCTTC	CSVDFRDSYGYTF
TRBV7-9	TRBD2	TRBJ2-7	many	TGTGCCAGCAGCCGTACGGGACTAGAGTCCTACGAGCAGTACTTC	CASSRTGLESYEQYF
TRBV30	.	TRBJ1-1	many	TGTGCCTGGAGTGTAGTCATGTCCACTGAAGCTTTCTTT	CAWSVVMSTEAFF
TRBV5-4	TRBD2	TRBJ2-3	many	TGTGCCAGCACCCTCGGGGAACTAGCGGGCACAGATACGCAGTATTTT	CASTLGELAGTDTQYF
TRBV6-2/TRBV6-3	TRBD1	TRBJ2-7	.	TGTGCCAGCCGCCTGACAGGGATCAGCTCCTACGAGCAGTACTTC	CASRLTGISSYEQYF
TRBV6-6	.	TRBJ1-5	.	TGTGCCAGCAGTACCAGGACGCTGGATCAGCCCCAGCATTTT	CASSTRTLDQPQHF
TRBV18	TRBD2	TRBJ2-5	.	TGTGCCAGCTCGCCGACTAGCGGGACCCAAGAGACCCAGTACTTC	CASSPTSGTQETQYF
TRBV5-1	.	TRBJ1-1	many	TGCGCCAGCAGCTTTCCGGGGGGCACTGAAGCTTTCTTT	CASSFPGGTEAFF
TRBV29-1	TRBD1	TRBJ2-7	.	TGCAGCGCCTCCGGGACAGCCGACGCCTACGAGCAGTACTTC	CSASGTADAYEQYF